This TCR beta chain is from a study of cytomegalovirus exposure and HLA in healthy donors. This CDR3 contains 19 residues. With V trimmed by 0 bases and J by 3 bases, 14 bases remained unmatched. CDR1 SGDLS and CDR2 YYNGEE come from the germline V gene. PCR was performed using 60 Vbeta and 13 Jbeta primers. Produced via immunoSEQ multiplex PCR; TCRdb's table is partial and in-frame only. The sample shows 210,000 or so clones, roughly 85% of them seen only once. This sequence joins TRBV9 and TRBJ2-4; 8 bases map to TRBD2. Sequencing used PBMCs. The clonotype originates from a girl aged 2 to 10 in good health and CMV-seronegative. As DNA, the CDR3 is TGTGCCAGCAGCGTAGGATCATCGGGGCTAGCGGGCCGCAAAAACATTCAGTACTTC. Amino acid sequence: CASSVGSSGLAGRKNIQYF.